This T cell receptor beta chain was sequenced in a study of CXCR3 chemokines and chemotherapy response in bladder cancer (dated by TCRdb to between 2021 and 2022). For the study in its entirety: The study tested whether activity of the CXCR3 chemokine system within human bladder cancer tumors predicted response to chemotherapy.

Library preparation was by PCR. Sequenced using an Illumina HiSeq 2500. The public reads were reanalyzed by TCRdb: fastp trimming at Q25, MiXCR alignment, in-frame beta chains only. Rows merge per CDR3 protein into single entries with the most common DNA and genes. This sample gives more than 3,000 distinct CDR3 sequences in total; around 17% of them show up just once. Around 24% of the sample belongs to the ten largest clones. This clonotype is identified as medium-sized (0.01 to 0.1%). Its antigen is not yet known. No much larger clonotype is one base removed from it; base qualities were not supplied. V and J lose 7 bases and 3 bases, and a span of 17 bases separates them. Spanning cysteine to phenylalanine, the CDR3 consists of 15 amino acids. The CDR3 DNA has 45 bases and is translated from base 1.

Sampling was conducted from a patient whose treatment included neoadjuvant chemotherapy. The sequence is built from TRBV12-3 or TRBV12-4 and TRBJ2-3; the D gene assignment is ambiguous. The TCR was taken from a human donor with bladder cancer that did not respond to neoadjuvant chemotherapy. In nucleotide form, the sequence is TGTGCCAGCACCCCCTTGGGGAAAAGGACAGATACGCAGTATTTT. Translated, it reads CASTPLGKRTDTQYF.